This T cell receptor (beta chain) was identified in a study of early T cells in non-severe SARS-CoV-2 infection. Study-level information: Sequenced material consisted of bulk RNA (from unsorted whole blood), and chains were unpaired. Notes on the study in general: VDJdb-based annotation leaned toward anti-spike CD8 responses and missed private and CD4 specificities.

Researchers attached unique molecular identifiers to individual cDNA molecules. TCRdb reanalysed the 5' RACE reads using MiXCR and keeps one entry per CDR3 protein. The sample holds about 68,000 distinct CDR3 sequences, 10% to 15% seen once. To note about this clonotype: Its antigen is undetermined.

Trimming removed 0 bases at V and 3 bases at J, with 12 bases between. The CDR3 consists of 15 residues. Germline V CDR1 and CDR2: MGHRA, YSYEKL. Sequencing was done on a sample of whole blood. This receptor was taken from an adult who was a healthcare worker with PCR-confirmed SARS-CoV-2 infection or an uninfected control (not recorded which). The J gene is TRBJ2-7, the V gene TRBV4-1, with D maybe TRBD1 (6 bases). The CDR3 is CASSQDGGKVYEQYF. The CDR3 DNA reads as TGCGCCAGCAGCCAAGATGGGGGCAAGGTCTACGAGCAGTACTTC.